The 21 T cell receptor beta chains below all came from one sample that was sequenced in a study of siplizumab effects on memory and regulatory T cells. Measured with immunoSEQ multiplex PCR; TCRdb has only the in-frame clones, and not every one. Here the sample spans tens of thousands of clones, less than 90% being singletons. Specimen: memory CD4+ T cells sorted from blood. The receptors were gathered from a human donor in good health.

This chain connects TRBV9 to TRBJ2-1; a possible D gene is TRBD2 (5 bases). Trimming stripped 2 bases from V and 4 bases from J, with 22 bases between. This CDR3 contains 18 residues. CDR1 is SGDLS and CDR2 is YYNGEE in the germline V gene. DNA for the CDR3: TGTGCCAGCAGCGTTAGTACGGGTGGCGGGCGACGATACAATGAGCAGTTCTTC. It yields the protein CASSVSTGGGRRYNEQFF.

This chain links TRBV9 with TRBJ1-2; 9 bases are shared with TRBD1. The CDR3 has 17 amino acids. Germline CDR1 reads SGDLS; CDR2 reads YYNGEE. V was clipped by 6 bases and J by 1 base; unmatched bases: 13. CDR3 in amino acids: CASNREGTGRLNYGYTF. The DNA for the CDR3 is TGTGCCAGCAACCGGGAGGGGACAGGGCGCCTTAACTATGGCTACACCTTC.

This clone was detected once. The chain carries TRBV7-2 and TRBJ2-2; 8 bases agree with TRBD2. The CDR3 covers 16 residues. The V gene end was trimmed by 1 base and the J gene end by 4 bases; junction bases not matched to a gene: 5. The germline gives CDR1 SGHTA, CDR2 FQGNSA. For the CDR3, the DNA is TGTGCCAGCAGCTTAGGGGCGGGAGGCGGCACCGGGGAGCTGTTTTTT. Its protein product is CASSLGAGGGTGELFF.

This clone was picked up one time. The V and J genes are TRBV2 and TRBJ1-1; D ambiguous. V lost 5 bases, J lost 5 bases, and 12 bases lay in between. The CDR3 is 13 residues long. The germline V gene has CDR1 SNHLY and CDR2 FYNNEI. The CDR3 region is CASSRQEETEAFF. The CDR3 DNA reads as TGTGCCAGCAGTCGGCAGGAAGAAACTGAAGCTTTCTTT.

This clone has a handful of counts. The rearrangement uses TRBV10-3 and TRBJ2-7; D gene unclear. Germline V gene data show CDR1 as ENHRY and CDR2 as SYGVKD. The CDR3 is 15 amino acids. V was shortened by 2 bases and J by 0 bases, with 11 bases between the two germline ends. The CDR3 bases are TGTGCCATCAGTGAGGTAGCCACGAGCTCCTACGAGCAGTACTTC. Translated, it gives CAISEVATSSYEQYF.

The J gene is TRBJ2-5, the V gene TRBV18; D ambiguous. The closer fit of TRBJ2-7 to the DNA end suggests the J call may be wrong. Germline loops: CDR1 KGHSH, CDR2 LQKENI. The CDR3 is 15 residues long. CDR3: CASSEESDRIYEQYF. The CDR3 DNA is TGTGCCAGCTCAGAGGAGTCAGACCGCATCTACGAGCAGTACTTC.

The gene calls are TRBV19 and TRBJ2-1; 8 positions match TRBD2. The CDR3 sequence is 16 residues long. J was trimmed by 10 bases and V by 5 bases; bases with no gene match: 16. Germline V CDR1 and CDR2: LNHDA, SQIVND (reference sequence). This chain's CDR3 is CASSPGLAGGRGEQFF. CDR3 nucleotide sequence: TGTGCCAGTAGTCCCGGCCTGGCGGGAGGTAGGGGGGAGCAGTTCTTC.

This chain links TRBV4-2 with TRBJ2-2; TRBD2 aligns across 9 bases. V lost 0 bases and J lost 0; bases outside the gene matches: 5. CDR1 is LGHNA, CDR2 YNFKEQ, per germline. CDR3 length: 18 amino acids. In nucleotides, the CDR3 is TGTGCCAGCAGCCAAGAATCCCTAGCGGGGACGAACACCGGGGAGCTGTTTTTT. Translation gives CASSQESLAGTNTGELFF.

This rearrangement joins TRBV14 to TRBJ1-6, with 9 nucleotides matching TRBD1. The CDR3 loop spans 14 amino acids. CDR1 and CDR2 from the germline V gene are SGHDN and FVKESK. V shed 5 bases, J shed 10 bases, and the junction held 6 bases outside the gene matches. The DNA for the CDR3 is TGTGCCAGCAGCTCCGGGACAGGGTGGTCACCCCTCCACTTT. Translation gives CASSSGTGWSPLHF.

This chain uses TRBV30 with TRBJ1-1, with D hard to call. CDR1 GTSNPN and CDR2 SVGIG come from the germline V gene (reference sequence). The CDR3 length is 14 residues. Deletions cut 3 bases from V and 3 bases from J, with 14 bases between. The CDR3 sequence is CAWSGYRPDTEAFF. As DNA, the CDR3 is TGTGCCTGGAGCGGGTACCGACCGGACACTGAAGCTTTCTTT.

For the CDR3, the DNA is TGTGCCAGCAGTATGGACAGGGTCAGCGGGGAGCTGTTTTTT. This gives the protein CASSMDRVSGELFF. The chain carries TRBV27 and TRBJ2-2; 8 bases are shared with TRBD1. This CDR3 comprises 14 residues. After removal of 5 bases from V and 7 bases from J, the junction contained 6 bases not matched to a gene. From germline, CDR1 is MNHEY and CDR2 SMNVEV (reference sequence).

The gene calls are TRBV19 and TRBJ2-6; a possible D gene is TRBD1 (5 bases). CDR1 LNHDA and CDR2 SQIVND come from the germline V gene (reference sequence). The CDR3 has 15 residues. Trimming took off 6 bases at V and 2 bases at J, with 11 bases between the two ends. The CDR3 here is CASRIQVPGANVLTF. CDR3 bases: TGTGCCAGTAGAATACAGGTACCTGGGGCCAACGTCCTGACTTTC.

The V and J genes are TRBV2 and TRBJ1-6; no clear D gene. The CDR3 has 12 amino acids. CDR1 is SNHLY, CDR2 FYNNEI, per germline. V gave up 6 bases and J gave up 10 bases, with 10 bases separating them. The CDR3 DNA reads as TGTGCCAGCAGAATATTGCGGTCACCCCTCCACTTT. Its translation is CASRILRSPLHF.

CDR3 bases: TGCGCCAGCAGCCTAATCGGGCCAATAGACTATGGCTACACCTTC. Its protein is CASSLIGPIDYGYTF. The chain combines TRBV4-1 with TRBJ1-2; no clear D. This CDR3 region has 15 residues. V was clipped by 4 bases and J by 3 bases, with 15 bases between them. CDR1 MGHRA and CDR2 YSYEKL come from the germline V gene.

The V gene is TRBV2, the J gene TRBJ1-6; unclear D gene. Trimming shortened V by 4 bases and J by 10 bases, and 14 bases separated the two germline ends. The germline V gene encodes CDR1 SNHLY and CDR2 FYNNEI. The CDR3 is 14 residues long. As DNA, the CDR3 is TGTGCCAGCAGTGGTACCGGGGAAAGGTCACCCCTCCACTTT. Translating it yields CASSGTGERSPLHF. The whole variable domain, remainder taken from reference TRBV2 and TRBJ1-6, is EPEVTQTPSHQVTQMGQEVILRCVPISNHLYFYWYRQILGQKVEFLVSFYNNEISEKSEIFDDQFSVERPDGSNFTLKIRSTKLEDSAMYFCASSGTGERSPLHFGNGTRLTVT.

Written as DNA, the CDR3 is TGTGCCAGCATCGTAACCCTAGCGGGGATCTCGTTCTTC. It codes for CASIVTLAGISFF. The rearrangement uses TRBV21-1 and TRBJ2-1; TRBD2 is taken as the D call from the table, unchecked against the DNA. TRBV21-1 is noted as a pseudogene. This CDR3 is 13 amino acids long.

The CDR3 coding sequence is TGCGCCAGCAGCTCGGACAGGGGTCACAATGAGCAGTTCTTC. It codes for CASSSDRGHNEQFF. The J gene is TRBJ2-1, the V gene TRBV5-1; 9 bases are shared with TRBD1. Per germline, CDR1 SGHRS and CDR2 YFSETQ. The CDR3 is 14 residues long. The ends lost 3 bases at V and 5 bases at J; junction bases unmatched: 3. Filled out from reference TRBV5-1 and TRBJ2-1, the complete variable domain reads KAGVTQTPRYLIKTRGQQVTLSCSPISGHRSVSWYQQTPGQGLQFLFEYFSETQRNKGNFPGRFSGRQFSNSRSEMNVSTLELGDSALYLCASSSDRGHNEQFFGPGTRLTVL.

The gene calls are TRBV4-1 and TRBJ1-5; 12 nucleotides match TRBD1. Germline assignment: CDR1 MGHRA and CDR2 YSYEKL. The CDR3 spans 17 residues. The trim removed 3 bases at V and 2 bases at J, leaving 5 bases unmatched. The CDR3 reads CASSHRDRGRGNQPQHF. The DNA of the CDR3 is TGCGCCAGCAGCCACAGGGACAGGGGGCGAGGCAATCAGCCCCAGCATTTT.

CDR3 bases: TGCGCCAGCAGCTTTACAGCGAACACTGAAGCTTTCTTT. It encodes CASSFTANTEAFF. The chain is built from TRBV5-1 and TRBJ1-1, with no clear D. Germline V gives CDR1 SGHRS, CDR2 YFSETQ. The CDR3 covers 13 residues. Trimming took 2 bases from V and 1 from J, leaving 6 bases between them.

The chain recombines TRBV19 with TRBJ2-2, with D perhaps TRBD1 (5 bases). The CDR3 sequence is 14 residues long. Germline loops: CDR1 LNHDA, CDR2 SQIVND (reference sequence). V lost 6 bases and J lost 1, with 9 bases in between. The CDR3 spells CASRGQGNTGELFF. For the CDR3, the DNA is TGTGCCAGTAGGGGGCAGGGGAACACCGGGGAGCTGTTTTTT.

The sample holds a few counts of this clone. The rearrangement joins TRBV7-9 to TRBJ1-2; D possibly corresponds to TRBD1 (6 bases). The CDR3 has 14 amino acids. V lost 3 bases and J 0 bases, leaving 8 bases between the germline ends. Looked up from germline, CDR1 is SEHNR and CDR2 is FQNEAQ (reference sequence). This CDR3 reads CASSLGQANYGYTF. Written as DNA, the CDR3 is TGTGCCAGCAGCTTGGGACAAGCTAACTATGGCTACACCTTC. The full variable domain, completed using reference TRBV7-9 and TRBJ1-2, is DTGVSQNPRHKITKRGQNVTFRCDPISEHNRLYWYRQTLGQGPEFLTYFQNEAQLEKSRLLSDRFSAERPKGSFSTLEIQRTEQGDSAMYLCASSLGQANYGYTFGSGTRLTVV.